This T cell receptor (beta chain) was sequenced for a study of T-cell memory formation after mild COVID-19. Turning to the study itself: TCR clusters showed largely donor specificity.

The CDR3 runs to 11 residues. Germline CDR1 is DFQATT and CDR2 is SNEGSKA (reference sequence). The ends were cut back, 2 bases at V and 7 bases at J, with 8 bases in the middle. This clonotype was seen only once. The authors produced TCR alpha and TCR beta cDNA libraries with sample barcodes and UMIs by 5'RACE using constant-segment primers. MiXCR, run by TCRdb on the 5' RACE reads, gives a single entry per CDR3 protein. The sample has about 210,000 distinct CDR3 sequences; 27% are singletons. The sequence derives from an adult woman who had mild COVID-19 (a few samples of this study predate the infection). Cell type and time point are not known. Sequencing was performed on PBMCs or a T cell subset sorted from them (not recorded which). The genes are TRBV20-1 and TRBJ1-1; no clear D. Written as DNA, the CDR3 is TGCAGTGCTAGATTCATCGATGAAGCTTTCTTT. Its translation is CSARFIDEAFF.